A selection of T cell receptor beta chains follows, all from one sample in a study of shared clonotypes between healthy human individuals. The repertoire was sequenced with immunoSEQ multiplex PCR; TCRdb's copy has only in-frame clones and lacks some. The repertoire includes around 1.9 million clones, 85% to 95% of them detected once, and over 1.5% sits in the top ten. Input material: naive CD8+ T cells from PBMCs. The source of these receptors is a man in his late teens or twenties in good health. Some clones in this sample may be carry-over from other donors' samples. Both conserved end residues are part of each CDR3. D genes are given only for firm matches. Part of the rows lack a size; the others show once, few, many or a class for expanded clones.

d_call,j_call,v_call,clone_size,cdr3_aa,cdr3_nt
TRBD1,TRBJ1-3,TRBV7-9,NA,CASTPRQGAQGNTIYF,TGTGCCAGCACCCCACGACAGGGGGCGCAGGGAAACACCATATATTTT
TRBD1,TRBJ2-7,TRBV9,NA,CASSPDRDNHEQYF,TGTGCCAGCAGCCCGGACAGGGACAACCACGAGCAGTACTTC
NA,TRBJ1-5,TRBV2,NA,CASSDRVNNQPQHF,TGTGCCAGCAGTGACAGGGTAAACAATCAGCCCCAGCATTTT
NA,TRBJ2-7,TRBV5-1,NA,CASSLTVFYEQYF,TGCGCCAGCAGCTTGACAGTATTTTACGAGCAGTACTTC
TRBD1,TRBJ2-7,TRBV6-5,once,CASSSPGQGYYEQYF,TGTGCCAGCAGTTCGCCGGGACAGGGCTATTACGAGCAGTACTTC
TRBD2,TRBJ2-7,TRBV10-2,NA,CASRSGRDLPYEQYF,TGCGCCAGCAGGAGCGGGAGGGATCTACCCTACGAGCAGTACTTC
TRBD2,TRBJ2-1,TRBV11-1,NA,CASSYATSGRAHEQFF,TGTGCCAGCAGTTACGCGACTAGCGGGAGGGCGCATGAGCAGTTCTTC
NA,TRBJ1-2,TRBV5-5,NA,CASSLVTVDGYTF,TGTGCCAGCAGCTTGGTAACAGTTGATGGCTACACCTTC
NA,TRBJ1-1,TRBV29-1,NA,CSFSPRGNTEAFF,TGCAGCTTCTCCCCGCGGGGGAACACTGAAGCTTTCTTT
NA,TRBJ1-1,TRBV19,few,CASSGRQENTEAFF,TGTGCCAGTAGTGGAAGACAGGAGAACACTGAAGCTTTCTTT
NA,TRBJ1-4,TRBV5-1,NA,CASSWGRTTSTNEKLFF,TGCGCCAGCAGCTGGGGGCGGACAACTTCAACTAATGAAAAACTGTTTTTT
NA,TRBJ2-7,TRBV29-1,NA,CSAIGTVRGYEQYF,TGCAGCGCAATCGGGACGGTCAGGGGCTACGAGCAGTACTTC
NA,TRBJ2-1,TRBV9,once,CASSPMPGPGDEQFF,TGTGCCAGCAGCCCCATGCCGGGGCCAGGGGATGAGCAGTTCTTC
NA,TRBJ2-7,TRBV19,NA,CASSVGSGNYEQYF,TGTGCCAGTAGTGTGGGGAGTGGGAACTACGAGCAGTACTTC
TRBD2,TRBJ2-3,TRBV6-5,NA,CASSYSTSGSTDTQYF,TGTGCCAGCAGTTACTCGACTAGCGGAAGCACAGATACGCAGTATTTT
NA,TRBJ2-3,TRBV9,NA,CASSVDGKTDTQYF,TGTGCCAGCAGCGTAGATGGAAAGACAGATACGCAGTATTTT
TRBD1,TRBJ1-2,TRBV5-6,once,CASSPGQGVWYGYTF,TGTGCCAGCAGCCCGGGACAGGGGGTTTGGTATGGCTACACCTTC
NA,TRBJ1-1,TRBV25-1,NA,CASEVGLEAFF,TGTGCCAGTGAGGTGGGACTTGAAGCTTTCTTT
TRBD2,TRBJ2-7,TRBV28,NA,CASSYTGTSGTYEQYF,TGTGCCAGCAGTTATACCGGGACTAGCGGGACCTACGAGCAGTACTTC
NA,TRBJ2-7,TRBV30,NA,CAWMDYEQYF,TGTGCCTGGATGGACTACGAGCAGTACTTC
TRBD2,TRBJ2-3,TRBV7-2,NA,CASSLEVLAGFTDTQYF,TGTGCCAGCAGCTTAGAGGTGCTAGCGGGGTTCACAGATACGCAGTATTTT
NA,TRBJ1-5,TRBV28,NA,CASSISRSNQPQHF,TGTGCCAGCAGCATTAGTAGGTCGAATCAGCCCCAGCATTTT
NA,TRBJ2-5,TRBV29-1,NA,CSALGQFIQETQYF,TGCAGCGCGTTGGGGCAGTTCATCCAAGAGACCCAGTACTTC
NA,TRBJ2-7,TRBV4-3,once,CASSQDQGGYYEQYF,TGCGCCAGCAGCCAAGATCAGGGGGGTTATTACGAGCAGTACTTC
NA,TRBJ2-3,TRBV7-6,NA,CASSFTRGHLDVDTQYF,TGTGCCAGCAGCTTCACTCGGGGGCACCTAGATGTGGATACGCAGTATTTT
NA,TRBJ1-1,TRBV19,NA,CASSIDPTDEAFF,TGTGCCAGTAGTATAGATCCCACCGATGAAGCTTTCTTT
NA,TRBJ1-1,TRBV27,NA,CASSSIDTNTEAFF,TGTGCCAGCAGCTCTATCGACACGAACACTGAAGCTTTCTTT
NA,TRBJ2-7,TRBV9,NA,CASSPSAYEQYF,TGTGCCAGCAGCCCCTCGGCCTACGAGCAGTACTTC
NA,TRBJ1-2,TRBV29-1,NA,CSVEKAKGGAGGYTF,TGCAGCGTTGAAAAGGCGAAAGGGGGGGCAGGTGGCTACACCTTC
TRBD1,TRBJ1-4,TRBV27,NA,CASSPHDRATNEKLFF,TGTGCCAGCAGTCCTCACGACAGGGCAACTAATGAAAAACTGTTTTTT
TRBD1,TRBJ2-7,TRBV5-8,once,CASSFRDRGHEQYF,TGTGCCAGCAGCTTCCGGGACAGGGGTCACGAGCAGTACTTC
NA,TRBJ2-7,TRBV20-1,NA,CSVLGSYEQYF,TGCAGTGTACTGGGCAGCTACGAGCAGTACTTC
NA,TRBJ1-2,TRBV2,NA,CASRGGQSYGYTF,TGTGCCAGCAGGGGAGGACAGAGCTATGGCTACACCTTC
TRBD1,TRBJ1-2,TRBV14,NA,CASSQEYGTGGLYGYTF,TGTGCCAGCAGCCAAGAGTACGGGACAGGGGGCCTCTATGGCTACACCTTC
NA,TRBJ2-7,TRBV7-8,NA,CASSFHRVNPAYEQYF,TGTGCCAGCAGCTTCCATCGCGTTAACCCAGCCTACGAGCAGTACTTC
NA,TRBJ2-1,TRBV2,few,CASSEAGSNEQFF,TGTGCCAGCAGTGAGGCAGGGTCCAATGAGCAGTTCTTC
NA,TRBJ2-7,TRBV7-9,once,CASSPTGPTYEQYF,TGTGCCAGCAGCCCGACAGGACCTACCTACGAGCAGTACTTC
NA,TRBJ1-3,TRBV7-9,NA,CASSLGVLPHGNTIYF,TGTGCCAGCAGCTTGGGGGTACTCCCTCATGGAAACACCATATATTTT
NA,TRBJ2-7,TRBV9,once,CASSVDEGSGYEQYF,TGTGCCAGCAGCGTAGACGAGGGTTCCGGCTACGAGCAGTACTTC
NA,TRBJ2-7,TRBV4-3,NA,CASSQDPVSPYEQYF,TGCGCCAGCAGCCAAGACCCCGTGAGTCCCTACGAGCAGTACTTC
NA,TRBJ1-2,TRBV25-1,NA,CASSELGDYGYTF,TGTGCCAGCAGTGAATTGGGAGACTATGGCTACACCTTC
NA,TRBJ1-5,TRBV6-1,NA,CASSEFTLVSNQPQHF,TGTGCCAGCAGTGAATTTACTTTGGTAAGCAATCAGCCCCAGCATTTT
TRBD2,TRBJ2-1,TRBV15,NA,CATSRDGGLAGVREQFF,TGTGCCACCAGCAGAGATGGGGGACTAGCGGGAGTGCGTGAGCAGTTCTTC
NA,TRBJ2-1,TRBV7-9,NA,CASSLALSDNEQFF,TGTGCCAGCAGCTTAGCGCTGAGCGACAATGAGCAGTTCTTC
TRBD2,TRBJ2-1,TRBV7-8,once,CASSLPGLAGTEQFF,TGTGCCAGCAGCTTACCCGGACTAGCGGGCACAGAGCAGTTCTTC
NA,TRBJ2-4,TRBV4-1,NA,CASSQYIKNIQYF,TGCGCCAGCAGCCAATACATAAAAAACATTCAGTACTTC
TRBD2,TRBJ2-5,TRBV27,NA,CASSSYAGGRETQYF,TGTGCCAGCAGCTCCTATGCGGGGGGGCGAGAGACCCAGTACTTC
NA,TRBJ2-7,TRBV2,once,CASTRTVSYEQYF,TGTGCCAGCACAAGGACAGTTTCCTACGAGCAGTACTTC
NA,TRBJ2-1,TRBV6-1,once,CASREWSNEQFF,TGTGCCAGCAGGGAGTGGTCCAATGAGCAGTTCTTC
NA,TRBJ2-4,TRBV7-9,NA,CASSPRDIKNIQYF,TGTGCCAGCAGCCCCCGGGACATCAAAAACATTCAGTACTTC
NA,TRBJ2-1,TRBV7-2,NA,CASSLVPGNQGNEQFF,TGTGCCAGCAGCTTAGTCCCAGGGAATCAAGGCAATGAGCAGTTCTTC
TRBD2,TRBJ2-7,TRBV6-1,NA,CASSVTSGSLYEQYF,TGTGCCAGCAGTGTGACTAGCGGGAGCCTCTACGAGCAGTACTTC
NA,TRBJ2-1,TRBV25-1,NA,CASRRSWNEQFF,TGTGCCAGCAGGCGGAGCTGGAATGAGCAGTTCTTC
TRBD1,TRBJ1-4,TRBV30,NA,CAWSVLFRDRGTTNEKLFF,TGTGCCTGGAGTGTACTGTTTCGGGACAGGGGGACGACTAATGAAAAACTGTTTTTT
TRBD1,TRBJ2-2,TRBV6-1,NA,CASSAPGQGARLGTGELFF,TGTGCCAGCAGTGCCCCGGGACAGGGGGCTCGGTTGGGCACCGGGGAGCTGTTTTTT
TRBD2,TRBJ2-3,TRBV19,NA,CASRLAGGADTQYF,TGTGCCAGTCGACTAGCGGGCGGGGCAGATACGCAGTATTTT
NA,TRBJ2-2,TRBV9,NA,CASSSWERGHGELFF,TGTGCCAGCAGCTCCTGGGAGAGGGGTCACGGGGAGCTGTTTTTT